This is a list of T cell receptor beta chains from one sample in a study of blood T cell repertoires in COVID-19. Sequenced by immunoSEQ multiplex PCR; TCRdb stores in-frame clones only, minus some. The repertoire holds 150,000 to 200,000 clones, with about 78% as singletons. The sequenced sample consisted of peripheral blood. These receptors all come from a woman aged 45-60 years with active or convalescent COVID-19. The CDR3 runs from the conserved cysteine through the conserved F or W. Fields, in order: J gene, V gene, CDR3 protein.

J gene: TRBJ1-6
V gene: TRBV3-1/TRBV3-2
CDR3 protein: CASSFRGITYNSPLHF

J gene: TRBJ1-2
V gene: TRBV7-2
CDR3 protein: CASSLSRRGGYTF

J gene: TRBJ2-7
V gene: TRBV14
CDR3 protein: CASSQEGTGNYEQYF

J gene: TRBJ2-1
V gene: TRBV7-6
CDR3 protein: CATTEAADSYNEQFF

J gene: TRBJ1-2
V gene: TRBV28
CDR3 protein: CASSFSNVKRRGYTF

J gene: TRBJ2-1
V gene: TRBV11-3
CDR3 protein: CASSSQAGGGYNEQFF

J gene: TRBJ1-4
V gene: TRBV18
CDR3 protein: CASSPRVENEKLFF

J gene: TRBJ2-5
V gene: TRBV7-2
CDR3 protein: CASSLAIPLRGSDHRETQYF

J gene: TRBJ1-2
V gene: TRBV2
CDR3 protein: CASRTETAYGYTF

J gene: TRBJ2-3
V gene: TRBV3-1/TRBV3-2
CDR3 protein: CASSSSVMDTQYF

J gene: TRBJ2-7
V gene: TRBV4-1
CDR3 protein: CASSQDRSHSGMDEQYF

J gene: TRBJ1-4
V gene: TRBV11-3
CDR3 protein: CASSPGTGADEKLFF

J gene: TRBJ1-6
V gene: TRBV6-4
CDR3 protein: CASSVGGYNSPLHF

J gene: TRBJ2-3
V gene: TRBV7-3
CDR3 protein: CASSNSGLSTDTQYF

J gene: TRBJ2-5
V gene: TRBV5-4
CDR3 protein: CASSGGTVRETQYF

J gene: TRBJ2-7
V gene: TRBV6-1
CDR3 protein: CASSERGTGSDEQYF

J gene: TRBJ2-7
V gene: TRBV28
CDR3 protein: CASSLGGSGYEQYF

J gene: TRBJ2-1
V gene: TRBV6-5
CDR3 protein: CASSTSGSLVEQFF

J gene: TRBJ2-7
V gene: TRBV4-3
CDR3 protein: CASSQESGDQIYEQYF

J gene: TRBJ1-5
V gene: TRBV2
CDR3 protein: CASRTQGHSNQPQHF

J gene: TRBJ2-3
V gene: TRBV5-6
CDR3 protein: CASSRGLFRTDTQYF

J gene: TRBJ1-4
V gene: TRBV3-1/TRBV3-2
CDR3 protein: CAPQSNEKLFF

J gene: TRBJ2-1
V gene: TRBV27
CDR3 protein: CASSILAGERYEQFF

J gene: TRBJ1-1
V gene: TRBV20-1
CDR3 protein: CSASPRNTEAFF

J gene: TRBJ2-5
V gene: TRBV6-4
CDR3 protein: CASSDSAGGRETQYF

J gene: TRBJ1-3
V gene: TRBV30
CDR3 protein: CGSVLSSGNTIYF

J gene: TRBJ2-2
V gene: TRBV5-1
CDR3 protein: CASKRAQVDSGELFF

J gene: TRBJ2-7
V gene: TRBV18
CDR3 protein: CASSPPGNRGHEQYF

J gene: TRBJ1-4
V gene: TRBV4-1
CDR3 protein: CASSQEQGTNEKLFF

J gene: TRBJ2-3
V gene: TRBV6-4
CDR3 protein: CASSNLRATTLSTDTQYF

J gene: TRBJ2-2
V gene: TRBV4-2
CDR3 protein: CASSQGTTNTGELFF

J gene: TRBJ2-7
V gene: TRBV5-6
CDR3 protein: CASSFTGGHEQYF